This TCR beta chain was sequenced during a study of T-cell memory formation after mild COVID-19. Study at large: TCR clustering was largely donor specific. General study findings and limits: CD4/CD8 balance held among clones contracting day 15 to 85, and later expanders leaned CD4+. Within pre-infection memory, some responding clones were found, suggesting cross-reactive memory joined.

5'RACE with constant-segment primers yielded barcoded, UMI-tagged TCR alpha and TCR beta cDNA libraries. TCRdb itself ran the 5' RACE reads through MiXCR, one entry per CDR3 protein. The data contain fewer than 400,000 distinct CDR3 sequences, roughly 13% of them seen just once; the ten biggest clones take up 20% to 25%. V lost 4 bases to trimming and J lost 4 bases; unmatched junction nucleotides: 12. Germline V gives CDR1 MRHNA, CDR2 SNTAGT. This CDR3 is 17 amino acids long. As regards this clonotype: No antigen is known for it.

This clonotype was sampled from a man aged 18-30 years who had mild COVID-19 (a few samples of this study predate the infection). Cell type and time point are not known. Sequencing was carried out using PBMCs or a T cell subset sorted from them (not recorded which). J is TRBJ1-2 and V is TRBV6-4; 10 bases are shared with TRBD1. Here the CDR3 DNA reads TGTGCCAGCAGTGGGACCTTGGGGGACAGGGGATTCTATGGCTACACCTTC. Its protein product is CASSGTLGDRGFYGYTF.